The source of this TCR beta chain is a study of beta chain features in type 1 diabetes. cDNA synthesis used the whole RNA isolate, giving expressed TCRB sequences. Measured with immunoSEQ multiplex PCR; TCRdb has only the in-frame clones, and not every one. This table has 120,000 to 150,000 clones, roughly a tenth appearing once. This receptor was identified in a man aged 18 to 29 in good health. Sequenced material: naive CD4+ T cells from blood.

The DNA for the CDR3 is TGTGCCAGCAGTTACGAAGGGGCAGGGGTATCTGGCTACACCTTC. It is translated as CASSYEGAGVSGYTF. J is TRBJ1-2 and V is TRBV6-6, with a possible D match to TRBD1 (6 bases). The CDR3 contains 15 residues. Trimming shortened V by 2 bases and J by 7 bases, and 17 bases separated the two germline ends. Germline V gene data show CDR1 as MNHNY and CDR2 as SVGAGI (reference sequence).